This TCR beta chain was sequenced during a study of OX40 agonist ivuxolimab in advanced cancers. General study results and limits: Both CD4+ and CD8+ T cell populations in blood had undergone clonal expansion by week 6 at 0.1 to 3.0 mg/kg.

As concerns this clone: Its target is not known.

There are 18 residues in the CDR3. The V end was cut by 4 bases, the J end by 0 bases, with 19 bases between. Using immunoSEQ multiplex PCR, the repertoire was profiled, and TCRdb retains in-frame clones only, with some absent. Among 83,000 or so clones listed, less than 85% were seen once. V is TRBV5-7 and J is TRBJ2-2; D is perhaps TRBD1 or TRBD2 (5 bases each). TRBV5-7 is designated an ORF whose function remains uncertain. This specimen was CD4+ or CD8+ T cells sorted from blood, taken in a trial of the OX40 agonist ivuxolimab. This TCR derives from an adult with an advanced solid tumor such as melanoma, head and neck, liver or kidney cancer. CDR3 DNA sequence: TGTGCCAGCAGCCTCGGGACGGTGAAGAGCGCGAACACCGGGGAGCTGTTTTTT. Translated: CASSLGTVKSANTGELFF.